The clone carrying this T cell receptor (beta chain) was detected a few times. Its antigen is currently unknown. 5'RACE primed at constant segments yielded TCR alpha and TCR beta cDNA libraries bearing sample barcodes and UMIs. TCRdb processed the 5' RACE reads anew with MiXCR; each CDR3 protein has one entry. Of some 450,000 distinct CDR3 sequences detected, more than 15% appear once; the ten largest clones hold under 25%. The entry originates in a study of T-cell memory formation after mild COVID-19. CDR3 length: 13 residues. The V gene's germline CDR1 is DFQATT and CDR2 SNEGSKA (reference sequence). Study results and caveats: Whether day 37 second-wave clones are SARS-CoV-2-specific was not confirmed. Clones contracting across day 15 to 85 had a balanced CD4/CD8 profile; later expanding clones leaned CD4+.

Sequencing was carried out using PBMCs or a T cell subset sorted from them (not recorded which). The TCR was taken from a man younger than 30 who had mild COVID-19 (a few samples of this study predate the infection). Cell type and time point are not known. The chain combines TRBV20-1 with TRBJ2-7; a possible D gene is TRBD1 (6 bases). The CDR3 region is CSASTGFSYEQYF. CDR3 coding DNA: TGCAGCGCCTCGACAGGTTTCTCCTACGAGCAGTACTTC.